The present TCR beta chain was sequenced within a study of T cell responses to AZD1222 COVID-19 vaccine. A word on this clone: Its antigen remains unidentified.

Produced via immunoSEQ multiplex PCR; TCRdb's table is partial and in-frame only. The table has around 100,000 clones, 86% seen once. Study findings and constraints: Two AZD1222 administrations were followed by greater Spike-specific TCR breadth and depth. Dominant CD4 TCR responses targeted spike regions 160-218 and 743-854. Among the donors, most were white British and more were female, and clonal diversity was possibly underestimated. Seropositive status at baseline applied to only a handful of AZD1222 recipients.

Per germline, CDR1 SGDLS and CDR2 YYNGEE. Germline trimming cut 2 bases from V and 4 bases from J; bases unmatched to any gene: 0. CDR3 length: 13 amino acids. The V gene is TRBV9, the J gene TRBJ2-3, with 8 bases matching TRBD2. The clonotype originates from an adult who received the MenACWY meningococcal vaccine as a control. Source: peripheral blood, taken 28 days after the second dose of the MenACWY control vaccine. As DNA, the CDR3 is TGTGCCAGCAGCGTCGGGGGGGCAGATACGCAGTATTTT. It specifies CASSVGGADTQYF.